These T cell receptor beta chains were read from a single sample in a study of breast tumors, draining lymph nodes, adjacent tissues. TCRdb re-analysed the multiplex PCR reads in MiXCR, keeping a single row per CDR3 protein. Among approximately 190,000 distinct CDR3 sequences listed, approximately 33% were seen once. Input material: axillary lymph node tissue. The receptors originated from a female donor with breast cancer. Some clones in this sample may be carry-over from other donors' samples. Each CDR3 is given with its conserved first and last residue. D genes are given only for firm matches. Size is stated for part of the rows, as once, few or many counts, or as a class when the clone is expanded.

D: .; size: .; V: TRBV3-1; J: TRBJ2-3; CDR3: CASSSPPGRASGTDTQYF; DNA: TGTGCCAGCAGCTCACCCCCGGGACGGGCTAGCGGCACAGATACGCAGTATTTT
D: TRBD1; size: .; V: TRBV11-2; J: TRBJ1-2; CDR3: CASSLGRGGGGYTF; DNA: TGTGCCAGCAGCTTAGGACGAGGGGGCGGGGGCTACACCTTC
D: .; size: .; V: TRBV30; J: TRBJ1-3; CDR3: CAWSVQGDTIYF; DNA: TGTGCCTGGAGTGTACAAGGAGACACCATATATTTT
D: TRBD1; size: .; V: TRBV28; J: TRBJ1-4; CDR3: CASTQGARGLSSEKLFF; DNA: TGTGCCAGCACCCAAGGGGCCAGGGGGCTGTCTAGCGAAAAACTGTTTTTT
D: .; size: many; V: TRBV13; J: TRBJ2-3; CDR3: CASSYIHDTQYF; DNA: TGTGCCAGCAGTTATATCCACGATACGCAGTATTTT
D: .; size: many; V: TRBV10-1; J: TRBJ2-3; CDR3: CASSEADSPDTQYF; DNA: TGCGCCAGCAGTGAGGCCGACAGTCCCGATACGCAGTATTTT
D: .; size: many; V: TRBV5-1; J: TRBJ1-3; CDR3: CASSFEAGAGNTIYF; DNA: TGCGCCAGCAGCTTTGAGGCAGGGGCTGGAAACACCATATATTTT
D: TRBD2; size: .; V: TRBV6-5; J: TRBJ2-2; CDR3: CASSYSGLAGGTGELFF; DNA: TGTGCCAGCAGTTACTCGGGGCTAGCGGGGGGCACCGGGGAGCTGTTTTTT
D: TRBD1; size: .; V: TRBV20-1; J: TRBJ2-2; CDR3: CSARARTGVNTGELFF; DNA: TGCAGTGCTAGAGCTAGGACAGGGGTGAACACCGGGGAGCTGTTTTTT
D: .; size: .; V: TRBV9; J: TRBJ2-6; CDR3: CASSPLHREFLLANVLTF; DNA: TGTGCCAGCTCACCACTACACAGGGAGTTTCTGTTGGCCAACGTCCTGACTTTC
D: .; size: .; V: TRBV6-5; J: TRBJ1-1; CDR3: CASLTGGGNTEAFF; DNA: TGTGCCAGCTTGACCGGTGGAGGGAACACTGAAGCTTTCTTT
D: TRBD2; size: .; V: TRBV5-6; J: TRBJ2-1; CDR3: CASSFYGRVNNEQFF; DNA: TGTGCCAGCAGCTTTTACGGGAGGGTTAACAATGAGCAGTTCTTC
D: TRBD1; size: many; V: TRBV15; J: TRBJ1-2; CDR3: CATSRDWAGGDYGYTF; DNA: TGTGCCACCAGCAGAGACTGGGCAGGGGGCGACTATGGCTACACCTTC
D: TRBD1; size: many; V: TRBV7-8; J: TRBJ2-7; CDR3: CASSFGTGGSYEQYF; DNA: TGTGCCAGCAGCTTCGGGACAGGGGGCTCCTACGAGCAGTACTTC
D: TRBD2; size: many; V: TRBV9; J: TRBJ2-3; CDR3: CASTPFPGRGNTDTQYF; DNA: TGTGCCAGCACCCCTTTTCCTGGGCGGGGGAACACAGATACGCAGTATTTT
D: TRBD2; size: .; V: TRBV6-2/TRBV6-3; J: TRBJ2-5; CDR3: CASSQRDGQETQYF; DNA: TGTGCCAGCAGCCAGCGGGACGGCCAAGAGACCCAGTACTTC
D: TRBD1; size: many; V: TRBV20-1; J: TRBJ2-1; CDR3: CSAPGQGVGEQFF; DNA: TGCAGTGCTCCGGGACAGGGGGTGGGTGAGCAGTTCTTC
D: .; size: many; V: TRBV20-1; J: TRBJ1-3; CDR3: CSARKGTSGNTIYF; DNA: TGCAGTGCTAGGAAGGGGACATCTGGAAACACCATATATTTT
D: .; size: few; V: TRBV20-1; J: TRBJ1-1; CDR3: CSARDYGLLNTEAFF; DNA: TGCAGTGCTAGAGATTATGGGCTGTTGAACACTGAAGCTTTCTTT
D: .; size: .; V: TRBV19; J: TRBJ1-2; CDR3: CASSMQREWYTF; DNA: TGTGCCAGTAGTATGCAAAGGGAGTGGTACACCTTC
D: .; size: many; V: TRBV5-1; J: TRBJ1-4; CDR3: CASSSSDGGGNEKLFF; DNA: TGCGCCAGCAGCTCATCCGACGGGGGCGGGAATGAAAAACTGTTTTTT
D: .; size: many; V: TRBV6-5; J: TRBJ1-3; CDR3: CASSYGQPVSGNTIYF; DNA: TGTGCCAGCAGTTACGGCCAGCCTGTCTCTGGAAACACCATATATTTT
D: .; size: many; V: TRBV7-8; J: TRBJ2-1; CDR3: CASSLEVLLTNEQFF; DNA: TGTGCCAGCAGCTTAGAAGTCTTGTTAACAAATGAGCAGTTCTTC
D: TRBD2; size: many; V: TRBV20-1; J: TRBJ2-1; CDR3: CSARQGGQYEQFF; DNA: TGCAGTGCTAGACAGGGAGGGCAATATGAGCAGTTCTTC
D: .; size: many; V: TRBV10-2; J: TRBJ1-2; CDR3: CASSELSGEGYTF; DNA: TGCGCCAGCAGTGAGTTGTCAGGGGAGGGCTACACCTTC
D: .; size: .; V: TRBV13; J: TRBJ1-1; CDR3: CASSLDLAHTEAFF; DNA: TGTGCCAGCAGCTTAGACTTAGCCCACACTGAAGCTTTCTTT
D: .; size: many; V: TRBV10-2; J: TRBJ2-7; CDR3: CASSPLMGRQNEQYF; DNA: TGCGCCAGCAGCCCCCTTATGGGCAGACAGAACGAGCAGTACTTC
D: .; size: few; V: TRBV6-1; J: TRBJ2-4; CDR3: CASSQAQGTAKNIQYF; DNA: TGTGCCAGCAGTCAAGCGCAAGGGACCGCCAAAAACATTCAGTACTTC